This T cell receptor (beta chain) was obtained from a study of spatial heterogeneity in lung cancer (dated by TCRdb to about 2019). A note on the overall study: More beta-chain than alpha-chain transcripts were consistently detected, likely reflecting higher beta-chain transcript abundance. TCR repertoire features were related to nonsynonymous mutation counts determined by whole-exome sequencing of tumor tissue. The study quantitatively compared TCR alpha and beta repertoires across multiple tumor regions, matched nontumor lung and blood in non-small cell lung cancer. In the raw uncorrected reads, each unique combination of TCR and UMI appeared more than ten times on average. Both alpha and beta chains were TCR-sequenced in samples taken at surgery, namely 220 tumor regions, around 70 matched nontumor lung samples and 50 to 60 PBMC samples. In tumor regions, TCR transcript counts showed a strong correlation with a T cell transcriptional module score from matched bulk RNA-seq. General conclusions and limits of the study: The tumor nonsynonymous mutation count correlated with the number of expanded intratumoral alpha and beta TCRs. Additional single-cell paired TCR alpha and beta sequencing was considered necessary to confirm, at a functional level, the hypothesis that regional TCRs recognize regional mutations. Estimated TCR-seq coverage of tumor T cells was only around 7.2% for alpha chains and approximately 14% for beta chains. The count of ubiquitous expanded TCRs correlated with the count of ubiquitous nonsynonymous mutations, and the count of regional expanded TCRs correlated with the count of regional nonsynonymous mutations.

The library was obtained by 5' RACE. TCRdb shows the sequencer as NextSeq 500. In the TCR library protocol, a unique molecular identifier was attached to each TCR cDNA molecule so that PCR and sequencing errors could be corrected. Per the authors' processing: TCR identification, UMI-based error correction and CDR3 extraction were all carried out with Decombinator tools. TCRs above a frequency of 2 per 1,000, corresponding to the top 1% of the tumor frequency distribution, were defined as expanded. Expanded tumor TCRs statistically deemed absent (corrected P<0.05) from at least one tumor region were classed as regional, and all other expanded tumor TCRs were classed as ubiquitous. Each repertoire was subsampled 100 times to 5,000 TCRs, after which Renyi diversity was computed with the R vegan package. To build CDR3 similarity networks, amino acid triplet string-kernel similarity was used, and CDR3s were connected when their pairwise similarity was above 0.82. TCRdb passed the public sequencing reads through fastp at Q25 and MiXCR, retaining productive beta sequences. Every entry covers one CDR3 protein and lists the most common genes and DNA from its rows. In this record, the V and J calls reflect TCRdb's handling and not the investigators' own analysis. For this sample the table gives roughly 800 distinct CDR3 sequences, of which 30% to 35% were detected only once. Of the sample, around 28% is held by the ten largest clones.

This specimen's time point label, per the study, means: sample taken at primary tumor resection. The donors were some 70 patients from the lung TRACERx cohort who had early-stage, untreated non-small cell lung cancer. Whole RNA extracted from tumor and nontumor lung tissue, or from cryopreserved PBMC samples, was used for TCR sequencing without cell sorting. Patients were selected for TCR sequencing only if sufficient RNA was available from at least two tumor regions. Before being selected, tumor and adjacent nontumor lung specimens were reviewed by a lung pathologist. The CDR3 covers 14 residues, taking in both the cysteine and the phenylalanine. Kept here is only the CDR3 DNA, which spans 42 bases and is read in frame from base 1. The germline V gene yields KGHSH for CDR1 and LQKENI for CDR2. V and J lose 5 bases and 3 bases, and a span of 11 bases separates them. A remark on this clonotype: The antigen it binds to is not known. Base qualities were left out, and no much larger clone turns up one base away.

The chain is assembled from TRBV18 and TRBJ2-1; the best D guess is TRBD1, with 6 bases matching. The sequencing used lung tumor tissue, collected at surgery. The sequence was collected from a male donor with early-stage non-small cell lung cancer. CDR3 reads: CASSVTGFYNEQFF. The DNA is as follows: TGTGCCAGCTCAGTGACAGGTTTCTACAATGAGCAGTTCTTC.